The text below deals with one T cell receptor (beta chain). Its antigen target is currently unknown. No much larger clone is present one base from it, and per-base qualities are unavailable. This sample is part of a study of immune evolution from preneoplasia to lung adenocarcinoma (dated by TCRdb to the early 2020s). For context, the study as a whole: No AAH lesions showed HLA loss of heterozygosity, compared with 5.5% to 8% of AIS, around 14% of MIA and around 30% of ADC lesions. A total of roughly 46 patients contributed TCR sequencing data. Resected precursor lesions (AAH, AIS, MIA) and invasive adenocarcinomas were each compared against paired morphologically normal lung tissue. The study reported that fewer than 130 samples were used for TCR sequencing. The overall cohort was made up of around 57 patients with pulmonary nodules who had surgical resection. The study profiled immune contexture across lung adenocarcinoma precursors and invasive adenocarcinoma using immune gene expression, TCR sequencing and multiplex immunofluorescence. Whole exome sequencing and methylation data from the same cohort of nodules were integrated with the immune data. POLYSOLVER was used to infer Class I HLA alleles from exome data, and LOHHLA was used to detect allele-specific HLA loss. The sample size depended on which specimens were available, not on a prior power calculation. Points the paper makes about the study in general: The findings rested on association rather than direct causation, and larger cohorts with long-term follow-up and longitudinal biopsies were considered necessary. Because every patient came from Japan and China, how well the results apply to Western populations was uncertain. Normal lung showed the highest clonality, whereas later-stage lesions appeared to have higher T cell density and diversity but lower clonality. The highest top T cell clone frequencies were observed in normal lung, and a progressive decrease in top T cell clone frequencies appeared to occur from AAH through AIS, MIA and invasive adenocarcinoma. KRAS-mutant nodules showed the highest T cell clonality compared with EGFR-mutant or double wild-type lesions.

CDR1 is given as MDHEN and CDR2 as SYDVKM, both from the germline V gene. Cut back by 2 bases and 7 bases, the V and J ends lie 9 bases apart. Reading from cysteine to phenylalanine, the CDR3 counts 12 amino acids. Only the CDR3 portion is preserved as DNA: 36 bases, with reading frame beginning at the first base. Patients underwent resection in Japan or China between about 2014 and 2017. Two lung cancer pathologists independently reviewed H&E slides to confirm the histologic diagnosis of every case. For nucleic acid extraction, premalignant or tumor cells were enriched by macro-dissection following pathologic assessment. FFPE tissue was used for DNA isolation with the AllPrep DNA/RNA FFPE Kit. The immunoSEQ hsTCRbeta Kit was used to sequence TCR beta CDR3 regions from DNA. In the authors' own workflow: The ImmunoSEQ Analyzer was used to analyse the TCR sequencing data. T cell clonality was calculated on productive rearrangements as 1 minus Pielou's evenness. The inverse Simpson index, applied to productive templates, was used to measure T cell diversity. T cell density was expressed as TCR beta template counts normalized to usable DNA, with usable DNA estimated by amplifying and sequencing housekeeping genes. TCR metrics were compared across histologic stages using two-sided Kruskal-Wallis tests. Imported from immuneACCESS, the table was reduced by TCRdb to in-frame sequences with V and J called. These copies leave out some clones; in studies compared against another copy, an unresolved V gene accounts for under half, and the cause of the remainder is not known. Clone size and V and J calls were adopted from that table, with D and trimming inferred from the DNA. This sample lists around 40,000 clones; less than 80% were detected once. The ten largest account for 4% to 5% of the sample.

The material sequenced was FFPE invasive lung adenocarcinoma tissue. The cell subset or site label on this specimen signifies: frankly invasive lung adenocarcinoma (ADC). Here the chain combines TRBV28 and TRBJ2-7, with the D segment identity uncertain. This clonotype was obtained from a person between 55 and 69 years old with lung adenocarcinoma. The DNA is as follows: TGTGCCAGCAGTTTAGGGATGGGGGAGCAGTACTTC. Its translation reads: CASSLGMGEQYF.